One sample yielded the 4 T cell receptor beta chains listed below, sequenced in a study of shared clonotypes between healthy human individuals. The data were produced by immunoSEQ multiplex PCR, yet TCRdb's version contains in-frame clones alone and is incomplete. The sample lists roughly 2.5 million clones, approximately 90% occurring once. Material: naive CD4+ T cells sorted from blood. Subset defined: CD45RA+ positively selected. These receptors were collected from a man aged 18 to 29 in good health.

V and J are TRBV10-1 and TRBJ2-3; D ambiguous. Germline lookup yields CDR1 WNHNN and CDR2 SYGVQD (reference sequence). The V and J ends lost 5 bases and 4 bases respectively, with 10 bases between them. The CDR3 spans 13 residues. The DNA of the CDR3 is TGCGCCAGCAGTCTTACCGGGCCAGATACGCAGTATTTT. As protein: CASSLTGPDTQYF.

The chain combines TRBV19 with TRBJ2-1; TRBD2 matches at 13 bases. In germline, CDR1 is LNHDA, CDR2 SQIVND (reference sequence). The V segment lost 6 bases and the J segment 0 bases; nucleotides outside the gene matches: 8. The CDR3 length is 18 residues. The CDR3 loop is CASSRGTSGTFSYNEQFF. The CDR3 bases are TGTGCCAGTAGCCGCGGGACTAGCGGGACCTTCTCCTACAATGAGCAGTTCTTC.

The chain uses TRBV11-2 and TRBJ2-4, with D perhaps given as TRBD1 or TRBD2 (6 bases each). V gave up 6 bases and J gave up 7 bases, with 16 bases separating them. The germline V gene has CDR1 SGHAT and CDR2 FQNNGV. The CDR3 extends over 14 amino acids. The CDR3 spells CASRRRGEVNIQYF. CDR3 coding DNA: TGTGCCAGCAGACGAAGGGGGGAGGTGAACATTCAGTACTTC.

The chain employs TRBV10-3 and TRBJ2-5; 7 nucleotides align to TRBD2. After removal of 3 bases from V and 5 bases from J, the junction contained 6 bases not matched to a gene. Germline CDR1 and CDR2: ENHRY and SYGVKD. The CDR3 runs 14 residues. CDR3 sequence reads: CAISDGGDGETQYF. Written as DNA, the CDR3 is TGTGCCATCAGTGATGGGGGGGACGGGGAGACCCAGTACTTC.